The 15 T cell receptor beta chains listed next were all sequenced from one sample in a study of T cell changes during pregnancy in multiple sclerosis (dated by TCRdb to the late 2010s). Library creation used the immunoSEQ multiplex PCR assay. This immuneACCESS table, as held by TCRdb, lists in-frame sequences with V and J called but not all clones. Of the missing ones, under half trace to an unresolved V gene in checked studies; the others have no known cause. The sample records some 89,000 clones, 94% of which are singletons. The ten largest clones add up to roughly 2.5% of the sample. The sequencing used peripheral blood, collected in the third trimester of pregnancy. These receptors all come from a female donor with multiple sclerosis, enrolled in a pregnancy study.

This rearrangement joins TRBV5-1 to TRBJ2-1; 13 bases match TRBD2. This CDR3 contains 15 residues. Per germline, CDR1 SGHRS and CDR2 YFSETQ. The ends lost 4 bases at V and 7 bases at J; junction bases unmatched: 5. CDR3 region: CASSLRTSGGNEQFF. As DNA, the CDR3 is TGCGCCAGCAGCCTAAGGACTAGCGGGGGTAATGAGCAGTTCTTC.

The chain joins TRBV7-9 to TRBJ1-6; 8 nucleotides line up with TRBD1. CDR3 length equals 15 residues. Germline trimming cut 2 bases from V and 7 bases from J; bases unmatched to any gene: 4. The germline V gene has CDR1 SEHNR and CDR2 FQNEAQ (reference sequence). For the CDR3, the DNA is TGTGCCAGCAGCTTAATTGGACAGGGAAATTCACCCCTCCACTTT. The encoded protein is CASSLIGQGNSPLHF.

The V gene is TRBV28, the J gene TRBJ1-1, with TRBD1 identical over 9 bases. V was clipped by 6 bases and J by 5 bases; unmatched bases: 13. This CDR3 has 16 amino acids. Germline CDR1 and CDR2: MDHEN and SYDVKM. CDR3 DNA sequence: TGTGCCAGCAGATCGGCGAGTACAGGGGGCTGGACTGAAGCTTTCTTT. Translated, it gives CASRSASTGGWTEAFF. Together with reference TRBV28 and TRBJ1-1, the CDR3 gives the full variable domain: DVKVTQSSRYLVKRTGEKVFLECVQDMDHENMFWYRQDPGLGLRLIYFSYDVKMKEKGDIPEGYSVSREKKERFSLILESASTNQTSMYLCASRSASTGGWTEAFFGQGTRLTVV.

This clone was seen only once. The chain has TRBV13 and TRBJ1-5; possible D gene TRBD1, 5 bases. Germline-derived CDR1 and CDR2 are PRHDT and FYEKMQ (reference sequence). V was pared by 0 bases and J by 3 bases, with 6 bases between. This CDR3 has 14 amino acids. The CDR3 DNA reads TGTGCCAGCAGCTTAGGGGACACCAATCAGCCCCAGCATTTT. This gives the protein CASSLGDTNQPQHF.

The chain carries TRBV30 and TRBJ2-3, with unresolved D. The CDR3 spans 13 residues. The ends were cut back, 0 bases at V and 6 bases at J, with 10 bases in the middle. Germline CDR1 GTSNPN, CDR2 SVGIG (reference sequence). CDR3: CAWSVNEEDTQYF. The CDR3 region has the DNA TGTGCCTGGAGTGTAAACGAAGAGGATACGCAGTATTTT. The full variable domain, completed using reference TRBV30 and TRBJ2-3, is SQTIHQWPATLVQPVGSPLSLECTVEGTSNPNLYWYRQAAGRGLQLLFYSVGIGQISSEVPQNLSASRPQDRQFILSSKKLLLSDSGFYLCAWSVNEEDTQYFGPGTRLTVL.

The rearrangement joins TRBV18 to TRBJ2-1, with a tentative D call TRBD2 (5 bases). V lost 3 bases and J 5 bases, leaving 8 bases between the germline ends. CDR1 is KGHSH and CDR2 is LQKENI in the germline V gene. The CDR3 consists of 13 residues. The CDR3 here is CASSPSEDNEQFF. DNA for the CDR3: TGTGCCAGCTCACCGTCGGAGGACAATGAGCAGTTCTTC.

The chain couples TRBV29-1 to TRBJ1-1, with 9 bases that match TRBD1. V lost 7 bases to trimming and J lost 8 bases; unmatched junction nucleotides: 8. This CDR3 has 12 amino acids. Germline V CDR1 and CDR2: SQVTM, ANQGSEA. CDR3 coding DNA: TGCAGCGCCGGACAGGGGCTGGCCGAAGCTTTCTTT. It encodes CSAGQGLAEAFF.

The chain is built from TRBV2 and TRBJ2-1; D call uncertain. This CDR3 region has 15 residues. Deletions cut 4 bases from V and 0 bases from J, with 10 bases between. Germline CDR1 reads SNHLY; CDR2 reads FYNNEI. The CDR3, as DNA: TGTGCCAGCAGTGTAGACAAGAGCTCCTACAATGAGCAGTTCTTC. Amino acid sequence: CASSVDKSSYNEQFF. The variable domain in full, completed from reference TRBV2 and TRBJ2-1, reads EPEVTQTPSHQVTQMGQEVILRCVPISNHLYFYWYRQILGQKVEFLVSFYNNEISEKSEIFDDQFSVERPDGSNFTLKIRSTKLEDSAMYFCASSVDKSSYNEQFFGPGTRLTVL.

The gene calls are TRBV9 and TRBJ1-4, with D hard to call. Germline V gives CDR1 SGDLS, CDR2 YYNGEE. The ends were cut back, 2 bases at V and 0 bases at J, with 8 bases in the middle. The CDR3 contains 15 residues. This CDR3 is CASSVSTSTNEKLFF. The CDR3 bases are TGTGCCAGCAGCGTCTCGACATCAACTAATGAAAAACTGTTTTTT.

The rearrangement uses TRBV4-2 and TRBJ1-6, with 8 bases matching TRBD1. Germline assignment: CDR1 LGHNA and CDR2 YNFKEQ. The CDR3 covers 19 residues. The V segment lost 1 base and the J segment 8 bases; nucleotides outside the gene matches: 16. The CDR3 sequence is CASSQAPTGDVLPDSPLHF. The CDR3 DNA reads TGTGCCAGCAGCCAAGCCCCGACAGGGGACGTTCTTCCGGATTCACCCCTCCACTTT.

This clone was seen just once. The chain links TRBV4-2 to TRBJ2-5; TRBD2 matches 10 bases. With 2 bases clipped from V and 4 bases from J, the junction kept 4 bases outside the gene matches. Germline-derived CDR1 and CDR2 are LGHNA and YNFKEQ. The CDR3 is made up of 15 amino acids. The CDR3: CASSQQAGGLETQYF. CDR3 bases: TGTGCCAGCAGCCAACAAGCGGGGGGGCTAGAGACCCAGTACTTC.

V is TRBV7-9 and J is TRBJ1-2; weak D call: TRBD1 (5 bases). CDR3 length: 12 amino acids. The germline V and J ends were trimmed by 5 bases and 5 bases, with 9 bases remaining between them. In germline, CDR1 is SEHNR, CDR2 FQNEAQ (reference sequence). CDR3 sequence: CASSPTDYGYTF. CDR3 nucleotides: TGTGCCAGCAGCCCGACAGATTATGGCTACACCTTC.

The genes are TRBV9 and TRBJ1-3, with TRBD1 identical over 7 bases. Germline CDR1 reads SGDLS; CDR2 reads YYNGEE. CDR3 length equals 15 residues. After removal of 4 bases from V and 1 base from J, the junction contained 5 bases not matched to a gene. This CDR3 reads CASSQFRGSGNTIYF. DNA of the CDR3: TGTGCCAGCAGCCAATTCAGGGGGTCTGGAAACACCATATATTTT.

This clone has only one observation. CDR3 sequence (DNA): TGTGCCACCAGCAGGGGAGCTCAGAATGAAAAACTGTTTTTT. It yields the protein CATSRGAQNEKLFF. The chain combines TRBV15 with TRBJ1-4; D not certain. The CDR3 contains 14 residues. V lost 3 bases, J lost 5 bases, and 10 bases lay in between. In germline, CDR1 is LNHNV, CDR2 YYDKDF (reference sequence).

The chain uses TRBV9 and TRBJ1-1, with TRBD1 identical over 7 bases. Germline CDR1 SGDLS, CDR2 YYNGEE. Trimming cost V 5 bases and J 0 bases; bases outside gene matches: 1. CDR3 length: 13 residues. CDR3 nucleotide sequence: TGTGCCAGCAGACAGGGGATGAACACTGAAGCTTTCTTT. Translated, it gives CASRQGMNTEAFF.